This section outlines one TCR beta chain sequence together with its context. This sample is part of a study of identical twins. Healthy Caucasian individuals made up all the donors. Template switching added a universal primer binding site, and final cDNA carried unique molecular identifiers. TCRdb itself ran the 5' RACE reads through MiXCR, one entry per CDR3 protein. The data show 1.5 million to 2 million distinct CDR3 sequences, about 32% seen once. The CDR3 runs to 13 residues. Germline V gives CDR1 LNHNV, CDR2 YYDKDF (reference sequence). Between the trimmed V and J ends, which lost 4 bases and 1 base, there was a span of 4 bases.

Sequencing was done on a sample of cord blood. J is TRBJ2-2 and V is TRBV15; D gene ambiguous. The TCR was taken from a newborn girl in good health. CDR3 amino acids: CATSTWNTGELFF. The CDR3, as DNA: TGTGCCACCAGCACTTGGAACACCGGGGAGCTGTTTTTT.